Shown below are 13 T cell receptor beta chains from a single sample sequenced in a study of shared clonotypes between healthy human individuals (dated by TCRdb to the early 2020s). The library was generated by the immunoSEQ multiplex PCR assay. TCRdb holds this immuneACCESS table with in-frame rearrangements only. Some clones are missing; in checked studies, unresolved V genes explain under half, and the rest has no known cause. Within this sample are 550,000 to 800,000 clones, with about 74% of them counted one time only. Roughly 1.7% of the sample belongs to the ten largest clones. The specimen was memory CD4+ T cells sorted from blood. What this sample's cell subset or site label stands for: CD45RA-negative fraction. These receptors all come from a woman in her twenties or thirties in good health.

The gene calls are TRBV10-2 and TRBJ1-5; tentatively, D is TRBD1 (5 bases). V lost 4 bases and J lost 2, with 9 bases in between. The CDR3 is made up of 14 amino acids. CDR1 and CDR2 (germline): WSHSY, SAAADI. The CDR3 protein is CASSAQGRNQPQHF. The CDR3 DNA follows: TGCGCCAGCAGTGCCCAGGGTCGCAATCAGCCCCAGCATTTT.

The rearrangement joins TRBV4-1 to TRBJ2-2, with D tentatively TRBD1 or TRBD2 (7 bases each). CDR3 length: 15 amino acids. Trimming left V 6 bases short and J 3 bases short, with 14 bases between. CDR1 and CDR2 from the germline V gene are MGHRA and YSYEKL. The CDR3 sequence: CASSKGAGDTGELFF. The CDR3 nucleotides are TGCGCCAGCAGTAAGGGGGCGGGGGACACCGGGGAGCTGTTTTTT.

The genes are TRBV7-9 and TRBJ2-7; TRBD2 matches 9 bases. V was clipped by 3 bases and J by 5 bases; unmatched bases: 5. The germline V gene encodes CDR1 SEHNR and CDR2 FQNEAQ (reference sequence). CDR3 length: 14 amino acids. The CDR3 here is CASSFSGSYDEQYF. The CDR3 DNA follows: TGTGCCAGCAGCTTTAGCGGGAGTTACGACGAGCAGTACTTC.

V is TRBV15 and J is TRBJ2-6; 7 bases align to TRBD2. CDR1 and CDR2 from the germline V gene are LNHNV and YYDKDF (reference sequence). Trimming took 9 bases from V and 2 from J; bases not matched to a gene: 7. The CDR3 is 15 amino acids. The CDR3 spells CATTGGTAGANVLTF. CDR3 sequence (DNA): TGTGCCACAACGGGGGGAACTGCTGGGGCCAACGTCCTGACTTTC.

The CDR3 is CASTGGETDTQYF. The CDR3 nucleotides are TGCGCCAGCACGGGCGGGGAGACAGATACGCAGTATTTT. The genes are TRBV5-1 and TRBJ2-3, with TRBD2 as a possible D gene (6 bases). Deletions cut 6 bases from V and 3 bases from J, with 11 bases between. Germline lookup yields CDR1 SGHRS and CDR2 YFSETQ. The CDR3 contains 13 residues.

Regarding this clone: A much larger clone lies one base from this, so it may be a read error. The chain uses TRBV5-1 and TRBJ2-1; 12 positions agree with TRBD2. V shed 4 bases, J shed 4 bases, and the junction held 3 bases outside the gene matches. CDR1 SGHRS and CDR2 YFSETQ come from the germline V gene. The CDR3 length is 15 residues. The CDR3 spells CASSMTSGSYNEQFF. DNA for the CDR3: TGCGCCAGCAGCATGACTAGCGGGAGTTACAATGAGCAGTTCTTC.

The table lists this clone with a few counts. Possible read error: a much larger clone is one base away. Within the sample, other DNA sequences also encode this same CDR3. The chain carries TRBV7-3 and TRBJ1-1; D perhaps matches TRBD1 (6 bases). The CDR3 extends over 13 amino acids. Germline V CDR1 and CDR2: SGHTA, FQGTGA. V lost 4 bases, J lost 3 bases, and 9 bases lay in between. CDR3 in amino acids: CASSSQGDTEAFF. For the CDR3, the DNA is TGTGCCAGCAGCTCACAGGGCGACACTGAAGCTTTCTTT. Complete variable domain (other parts from reference TRBV7-3 and TRBJ1-1): GAGVSQTPSNKVTEKGKYVELRCDPISGHTALYWYRQSLGQGPEFLIYFQGTGAADDSGLPNDRFFAVRPEGSVSTLKIQRTERGDSAVYLCASSSQGDTEAFFGQGTRLTVV.

The V and J genes are TRBV11-2 and TRBJ2-3; 10 positions agree with TRBD2. Germline loops: CDR1 SGHAT, CDR2 FQNNGV. CDR3 size: 16 residues. The V and J ends lost 2 bases and 8 bases, in that order; junction bases with no gene match: 10. The chain's CDR3 is CASSLFLPASGSTQYF. CDR3 bases: TGTGCCAGCAGCTTATTCCTGCCGGCTAGCGGGAGTACGCAGTATTTT.

This clone was recorded many times. This chain joins TRBV25-1 and TRBJ2-1; 7 bases are a match to TRBD1. This CDR3 spans 16 amino acids. CDR1 is MGHDK, CDR2 SYGVNS, per germline. J lost 2 bases, V lost 3 bases, and 7 bases had no gene match. DNA of the CDR3: TGTGCCAGCAGTGACCTAGACAGGGCGGCCTACAATGAGCAGTTCTTC. It yields the protein CASSDLDRAAYNEQFF. The variable domain in full, with the rest retrieved from reference TRBV25-1 and TRBJ2-1, is EADIYQTPRYLVIGTGKKITLECSQTMGHDKMYWYQQDPGMELHLIHYSYGVNSTEKGDLSSESTVSRIRTEHFPLTLESARPSHTSQYLCASSDLDRAAYNEQFFGPGTRLTVL.

This clone was found a few times. This chain links TRBV5-4 with TRBJ1-2, with 9 bases aligning to TRBD1. Looked up from germline, CDR1 is SGHNT and CDR2 is YYREEE (reference sequence). The CDR3 is 16 residues long. The J segment lost 2 bases and the V segment lost 4 bases, leaving 9 bases of the junction unmatched. The CDR3 nucleotides are TGTGCCAGCAGCATGGGACAGGGCGGCGGAAACTATGGCTACACCTTC. Its protein is CASSMGQGGGNYGYTF. Complete variable domain (other parts from reference TRBV5-4 and TRBJ1-2): ETGVTQSPTHLIKTRGQQVTLRCSSQSGHNTVSWYQQALGQGPQFIFQYYREEENGRGNFPPRFSGLQFPNYSSELNVNALELDDSALYLCASSMGQGGGNYGYTFGSGTRLTVV.

The chain carries TRBV6-6 and TRBJ2-2, with TRBD1 matching 10 bases. The CDR3 is 15 residues long. V lost 5 bases to trimming and J lost 6 bases; unmatched junction nucleotides: 6. Looked up from germline, CDR1 is MNHNY and CDR2 is SVGAGI (reference sequence). For the CDR3, the DNA is TGTGCCAGCAGTGGGGGACAGGGGTCAGCCGGGGAGCTGTTTTTT. Amino acids: CASSGGQGSAGELFF.

The rearrangement uses TRBV2 and TRBJ1-1; D uncertain. CDR3 length equals 15 residues. The germline CDR1 and CDR2 sequences are SNHLY and FYNNEI. Trimming removed 3 bases from V and 3 bases from J, with 14 bases in between. DNA of the CDR3: TGTGCCAGCAGTGAGGAAGCTCCACCCGACACTGAAGCTTTCTTT. Its protein is CASSEEAPPDTEAFF.

This clone has more than one count but fewer than ten. The CDR3 DNA sequence: TGTGCCAGTAGTATAACTAGCTGGGTTTTGACCGGGGAGCTGTTTTTT. It encodes CASSITSWVLTGELFF. This sequence joins TRBV19 and TRBJ2-2, with a tentative D call TRBD2 (6 bases). V was shortened by 2 bases and J by 5 bases, with 15 bases between the two germline ends. Germline V gives CDR1 LNHDA, CDR2 SQIVND (reference sequence). The CDR3 runs 16 residues.